This T cell receptor (beta chain) originates from a study of early T cells in non-severe SARS-CoV-2 infection (dated by TCRdb to the early 2020s). A note on the overall study: Because TCR sequencing was done on bulk RNA from unsorted whole blood, the alpha and beta chains could not be paired. Results the study describes overall, beyond this receptor: VDJdb matching was skewed toward anti-spike CD8 responses and likely underestimated virus-specific expansions, missing private and CD4 specificities.

Unmatched junction bases come to 11, with V trimmed by 7 bases and J by 5 bases. CDR1 and CDR2 are drawn from the germline V gene (reference sequence): SGHNT, YYREEE. Including cysteine and phenylalanine, the CDR3 has 15 amino acids. Only the CDR3 portion is preserved as DNA: 45 bases, with reading frame beginning at the first base. A word on this clonotype: Its antigen remains undetermined. Within one base of it there is no much larger clone, and no base qualities were kept.

A case-control design nested within a healthcare worker cohort in London, UK, was used, with weekly nasopharyngeal swab PCR tests and blood sampling performed. Healthcare workers were enrolled in the week of the UK lockdown, from 23 to 31 March 2020, and were followed every week for up to roughly 15 weeks. The library was prepared using 5' RACE. The sequencer was a NextSeq 500. In the TCR library protocol, unique molecular identifiers were attached to individual cDNA molecules to correct for PCR bias and sequencing error. Sequencing covered both TCR alpha and beta chains, and within each sample the abundances of alpha and beta sequences were tightly co-correlated. For the original study's pipeline: Decombinator V4 was used to perform V gene, J gene and CDR3 annotation of TCR sequences. TCRs were defined as expanded if a significant change between any two time points was detected under a Poisson model with p below 0.0001. TCR abundances were normalised to the total number of TCRs sequenced in each sample and reported as counts per million. MAIT TCRs were defined by TRAV1-2 paired with TRAJ12, TRAJ20 or TRAJ33, and iNKT TCRs by TRAV10 paired with TRAJ18. A search of VDJdb, accessed on 1 November 2021, was run for TCRs annotated to CMV, EBV and SARS-CoV-2, with TCRs annotated for multiple antigens excluded. The public reads were quality trimmed at Q25 with fastp and then assembled into clones with MiXCR by TCRdb, keeping productive beta chains. Duplicate CDR3 protein sequences are folded into a single record with the most common DNA and genes. TCRdb's processing, not the study's, gives the V and J calls here. This sample comprises more than 75,000 distinct CDR3 sequences, approximately 13% of them detected only once. 4.5% to 7% of the sample lies in the top ten.

The sample taken for sequencing was whole blood. Here the chain combines TRBV5-4 and TRBJ2-5, and 10 bases in between align with TRBD2. This TCR was recovered from an adult who was a healthcare worker with PCR-confirmed SARS-CoV-2 infection or an uninfected control (not recorded which). The nucleotides read TGTGCCAGCCAAAGCGGGGGGGCCGACGTCGAGACCCAGTACTTC. Translated, this gives CASQSGGADVETQYF.